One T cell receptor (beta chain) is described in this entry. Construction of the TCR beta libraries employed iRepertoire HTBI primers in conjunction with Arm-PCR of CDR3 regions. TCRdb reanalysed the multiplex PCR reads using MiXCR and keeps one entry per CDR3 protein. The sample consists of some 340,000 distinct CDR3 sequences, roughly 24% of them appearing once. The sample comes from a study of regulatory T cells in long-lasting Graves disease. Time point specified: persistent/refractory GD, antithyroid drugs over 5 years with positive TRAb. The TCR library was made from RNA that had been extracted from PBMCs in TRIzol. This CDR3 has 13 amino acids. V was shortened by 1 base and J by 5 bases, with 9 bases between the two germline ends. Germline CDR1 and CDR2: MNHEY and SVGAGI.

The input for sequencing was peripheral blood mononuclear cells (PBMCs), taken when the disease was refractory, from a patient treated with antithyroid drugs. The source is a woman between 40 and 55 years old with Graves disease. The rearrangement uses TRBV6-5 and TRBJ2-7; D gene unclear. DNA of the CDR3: TGTGCCAGCAGTTACTTACAGTCTCACGAGCAGTACTTC. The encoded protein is CASSYLQSHEQYF.